This T cell receptor beta chain originates from a study of T cells in Graves' hyperthyroidism and ophthalmopathy. RNA transcripts gave rise to amplified TCR beta CDR3 regions. A set of HTBI primers served as the primers for a first-round RT-PCR of the TCR CDR3. TCRdb recomputed calls from the multiplex PCR reads with MiXCR, one row per CDR3 protein. The profile shows hundreds of thousands of distinct CDR3 sequences, roughly 14% of them singletons. This clonotype was detected ten times or more. CDR1 is LGHDT and CDR2 is YNNKEL in the germline V gene (reference sequence). The V gene lost 1 base and the J gene lost 4 bases, with 14 bases spanning the gap. The CDR3 has 16 residues.

Sequenced material: blood. The chain joins TRBV3-1 to TRBJ1-3; tentatively, D is TRBD1 (5 bases). This TCR was recovered from a young man with Graves' ophthalmopathy. CDR3 bases: TGTGCCAGCAGCCAAGCCGGAGGGACGGCCGGAAACACCATATATTTT. Translation gives CASSQAGGTAGNTIYF.